These T cell receptor beta chains were read from a single sample in a study of T cell responses to AZD1222 COVID-19 vaccine. TCRdb keeps only in-frame clones here, not all; method: immunoSEQ multiplex PCR. This sample has approximately 100,000 clones, with roughly nine tenths found just once. Sequencing used peripheral blood, obtained on day 0 of AZD1222 vaccination. The receptors stem from an adult in good health. CDR3s include the opening cysteine and the closing phenylalanine or tryptophan. D genes are given only for firm matches. The size of a clone is reported for some rows only, either as once, few or many, or as a class for expanded clones.

v_gene	j_gene	abundance	d_gene	CDR3aa	CDR3nt
TRBV6-5	TRBJ1-6	NA	NA	CASSYSDNSPLHF	TGTGCCAGCAGTTACTCAGACAATTCACCCCTCCACTTT
TRBV15	TRBJ2-7	NA	NA	CATSRDLGSYEQYF	TGTGCCACCAGCAGAGATCTGGGGTCCTACGAGCAGTACTTC
TRBV24-1	TRBJ1-4	NA	TRBD1	CATSDMGQGVVNEKLFF	TGTGCCACCAGTGATATGGGACAGGGGGTAGTAAATGAAAAACTGTTTTTT
TRBV7-2	TRBJ2-7	NA	TRBD2	CASSPPGTSGLSYEQYF	TGTGCCAGCAGCCCCCCCGGGACTAGCGGGCTCTCCTACGAGCAGTACTTC
TRBV11-2	TRBJ2-1	once	NA	CASSAPRGEQFF	TGTGCCAGCAGCGCTCCCCGGGGGGAGCAGTTCTTC
TRBV6-6	TRBJ1-3	NA	TRBD1	CASSYGDRGTGNTIYF	TGTGCCAGCAGTTACGGCGACAGGGGGACTGGAAACACCATATATTTT
TRBV6-5	TRBJ2-3	NA	NA	CASRSYTDTQYF	TGTGCCAGTCGTTCCTACACAGATACGCAGTATTTT
TRBV29-1	TRBJ1-2	NA	TRBD1	CSVESDRGLLYGYTF	TGCAGCGTTGAATCGGACAGGGGGCTTCTCTATGGCTACACCTTC
TRBV30	TRBJ2-5	NA	NA	CAWSEETQYF	TGTGCCTGGAGTGAGGAGACCCAGTACTTC
TRBV18	TRBJ1-3	NA	NA	CASSPFLDKGSGNTIYF	TGTGCCAGCTCACCCTTTCTGGACAAAGGCTCTGGAAACACCATATATTTT
TRBV7-2	TRBJ2-3	NA	NA	CASSLVLVSTDTQYF	TGTGCCAGCAGCTTAGTTCTGGTCAGCACAGATACGCAGTATTTT
TRBV30	TRBJ1-6	few	TRBD1	CAWGTGGSNSPLHF	TGTGCCTGGGGGACAGGGGGCTCCAATTCACCCCTCCACTTT
TRBV29-1	TRBJ1-5	NA	NA	CSVRDGYSNQPQHF	TGCAGCGTCCGGGACGGTTATAGCAATCAGCCCCAGCATTTT
TRBV7-3	TRBJ2-5	NA	NA	CASSFLEGETQYF	TGTGCCAGCAGCTTTTTAGAGGGAGAGACCCAGTACTTC
TRBV4-2	TRBJ1-1	NA	TRBD1	CASSLPGQGATEAFF	TGTGCCAGCAGTCTCCCGGGACAGGGGGCCACTGAAGCTTTCTTT
TRBV18	TRBJ2-5	NA	TRBD1	CASSDRGQETQYF	TGTGCCAGCTCCGACAGGGGGCAAGAGACCCAGTACTTC
TRBV6-6	TRBJ1-1	NA	TRBD1	CASSPFGTENTEAFF	TGTGCCAGCAGCCCCTTCGGGACAGAGAACACTGAAGCTTTCTTT
TRBV12-3/TRBV12-4	TRBJ2-3	NA	NA	CASSLTDTQYF	TGTGCCAGCAGTTTAACAGATACGCAGTATTTT
TRBV4-3	TRBJ2-2	NA	NA	CASSQDSNTGELFF	TGCGCCAGCAGCCAAGACAGTAACACCGGGGAGCTGTTTTTT
TRBV5-4	TRBJ1-1	NA	NA	CASSRDGGNTEAFF	TGTGCCAGCAGCCGCGACGGGGGGAACACTGAAGCTTTCTTT
TRBV4-2	TRBJ2-5	NA	TRBD2	CASSQVASGGETQYF	TGTGCCAGCAGCCAAGTCGCTAGCGGGGGAGAGACCCAGTACTTC
TRBV7-3	TRBJ2-2	NA	NA	CASSLNQGSTGELFF	TGTGCCAGCAGCTTAAATCAGGGGAGCACCGGGGAGCTGTTTTTT
TRBV5-5	TRBJ2-6	NA	TRBD1	CASSPEQGKAGANVLTF	TGTGCCAGCAGCCCCGAACAGGGGAAAGCTGGGGCCAACGTCCTGACTTTC
TRBV5-4	TRBJ2-7	NA	TRBD2	CASSLQVGRGTYEQYF	TGTGCCAGCAGCCTCCAGGTGGGGCGGGGGACCTACGAGCAGTACTTC
TRBV28	TRBJ2-3	NA	NA	CASRTTGMDTQYF	TGTGCCAGCAGGACTACCGGTATGGATACGCAGTATTTT
TRBV27	TRBJ1-1	NA	NA	CASSGRNTEAFF	TGTGCCAGCAGTGGCCGGAACACTGAAGCTTTCTTT
TRBV3-1/TRBV3-2	TRBJ1-1	NA	TRBD1	CASSQGTGNTEAFF	TGTGCCAGCAGCCAAGGGACAGGGAACACTGAAGCTTTCTTT
TRBV7-2	TRBJ2-1	NA	TRBD2	CASSGRGSGGNNEQFF	TGTGCCAGCAGCGGGAGAGGTAGCGGGGGCAACAATGAGCAGTTCTTC